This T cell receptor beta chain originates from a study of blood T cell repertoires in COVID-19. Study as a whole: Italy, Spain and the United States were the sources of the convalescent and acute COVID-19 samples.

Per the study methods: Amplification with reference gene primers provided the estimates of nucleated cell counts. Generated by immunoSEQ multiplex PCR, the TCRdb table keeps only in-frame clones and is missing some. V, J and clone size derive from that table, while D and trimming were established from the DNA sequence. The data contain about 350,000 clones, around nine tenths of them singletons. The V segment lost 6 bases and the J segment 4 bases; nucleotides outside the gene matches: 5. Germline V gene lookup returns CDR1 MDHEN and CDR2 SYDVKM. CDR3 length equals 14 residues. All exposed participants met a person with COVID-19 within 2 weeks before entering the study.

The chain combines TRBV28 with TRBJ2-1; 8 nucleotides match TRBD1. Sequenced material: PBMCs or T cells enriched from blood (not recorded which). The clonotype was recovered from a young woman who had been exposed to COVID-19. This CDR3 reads CASRGTGGYNEQFF. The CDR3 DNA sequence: TGTGCCAGCAGGGGGACAGGAGGATACAATGAGCAGTTCTTC.